A single sample gave rise to the 20 T cell receptor beta chains below, sequenced in a study of T-cell reconstitution after alpha-beta-depleted transplantation in children. Preparation of the TCRbeta library involved a method that used unique molecular identifiers. TCRdb reprocessed the PCR reads with MiXCR, giving one entry per CDR3 protein. The repertoire holds 800,000 to 1,000,000 distinct CDR3 sequences, about 29% seen once, with approximately 30% in the top ten. The input for sequencing was PBMCs, mostly from graft donor cells, taken 360 days after TCRalphabeta/CD19-depleted stem cell transplant. The receptor set was obtained from a boy under two years old who had a stem cell transplant for SCID, so the T cells may come from the graft donor.

The rearrangement uses TRBV5-1 and TRBJ2-1; 7 positions agree with TRBD2. The CDR3 extends over 17 amino acids. The germline V gene encodes CDR1 SGHRS and CDR2 YFSETQ. The V and J ends lost 4 bases and 4 bases, in that order; junction bases with no gene match: 14. CDR3: CASSPNVPAGRYNEQFF. The CDR3 bases are TGCGCCAGCAGCCCCAATGTCCCAGCGGGGCGATACAATGAGCAGTTCTTC.

This chain uses TRBV29-1 with TRBJ1-4; D is perhaps TRBD1 (6 bases). Germline CDR1 SQVTM, CDR2 ANQGSEA. V lost 6 bases and J lost 0, with 8 bases in between. This CDR3 comprises 13 residues. In nucleotides, the CDR3 is TGCAGCGTCCGACAGGCAACTAATGAAAAACTGTTTTTT. Translated: CSVRQATNEKLFF.

This clonotype was counted between two and nine times. The chain recombines TRBV12-3 or TRBV12-4 with TRBJ2-1, with 7 bases matching TRBD1. V was pared by 5 bases and J by 10 bases, with 8 bases of the junction left unmatched. CDR3 size: 13 residues. The CDR3 nucleotides read TGTGCCAGCAGTCTCGACAGGGATCAGGAGCAGTTCTTC. Translation: CASSLDRDQEQFF.

The chain employs TRBV9 and TRBJ2-5, with no clear D. Trimming removed 0 bases from V and 0 bases from J, with 6 bases in between. This CDR3 contains 14 residues. Germline assignment: CDR1 SGDLS and CDR2 YYNGEE. The CDR3 protein is CASSVVTNQETQYF. The CDR3 coding sequence is TGTGCCAGCAGCGTAGTCACGAACCAAGAGACCCAGTACTTC.

The V call is TRBV9, the J call TRBJ2-5; the match to TRBD2 covers 13 bases. V lost 8 bases and J lost 5; bases outside the gene matches: 9. This CDR3 has 15 amino acids. Germline lookup yields CDR1 SGDLS and CDR2 YYNGEE. The CDR3 DNA reads as TGTGCCAGACGAACTAGCGGGGGGGAGATCGAGACCCAGTACTTC. This sequence encodes CARRTSGGEIETQYF.

This clonotype was seen more than once but under ten times. CDR3 DNA: TGCAGTGCCTCGGACAGGGAAAAGACCCAGTACTTC. It is translated as CSASDREKTQYF. V is TRBV20-1 and J is TRBJ2-5, with 8 bases aligning to TRBD1. Germline assignment: CDR1 DFQATT and CDR2 SNEGSKA (reference sequence). This CDR3 spans 12 amino acids. V lost 6 bases and J lost 6; bases outside the gene matches: 6.

The chain links TRBV7-6 to TRBJ1-2; 7 nucleotides agree with TRBD1. The CDR3 is 15 amino acids. Germline V lookup: CDR1 SGHVS, CDR2 FNYEAQ. J lost 0 bases, V lost 5 bases, and 6 bases had no gene match. This chain's CDR3 is CASSPIGTANYGYTF. The CDR3 DNA reads TGTGCCAGCAGCCCGATCGGGACAGCTAACTATGGCTACACCTTC. Full variable domain (outside the CDR3, taken from reference TRBV7-6 and TRBJ1-2): GAGVSQSPRYKVTKRGQDVALRCDPISGHVSLYWYRQALGQGPEFLTYFNYEAQQDKSGLPNDRFSAERPEGSISTLTIQRTEQRDSAMYRCASSPIGTANYGYTFGSGTRLTVV.

This clonotype appeared a few times. The gene calls are TRBV6-1 and TRBJ1-1, with no clear D. Germline V lookup: CDR1 MNHNS, CDR2 SASEGT. Trimming removed 3 bases at V and 4 bases at J, with 6 bases between. CDR3 length equals 12 residues. In DNA, the CDR3 is TGTGCCAGCAGTGAGTGGGGCACTGAAGCTTTCTTT. Protein sequence: CASSEWGTEAFF.

This clonotype appeared a few times. This chain connects TRBV28 to TRBJ1-6; D perhaps matches TRBD1 (6 bases). The CDR3 sequence is 14 residues long. The V gene's germline CDR1 is MDHEN and CDR2 SYDVKM. Between the trimmed V and J ends, which lost 8 bases and 9 bases, there was a span of 17 bases. The chain's CDR3 is CASGVRGPVSPLHF. In DNA form, the CDR3 reads TGTGCCAGCGGGGTCCGGGGGCCGGTTTCACCCCTCCACTTT.

This clonotype was found once. The rearrangement links TRBV14 to TRBJ2-1, with 8 bases identical to TRBD2. Germline CDR1 SGHDN, CDR2 FVKESK. CDR3 size: 16 residues. Unmatched junction bases numbered 9, after V lost 0 bases and J lost 8 bases. CDR3: CASSQDLTGGHDEQFF. CDR3 coding DNA: TGTGCCAGCAGCCAAGATTTGACGGGGGGGCACGATGAGCAGTTCTTC.

This clonotype has more than one count but fewer than ten. The rearrangement links TRBV12-3 or TRBV12-4 to TRBJ2-2; D may be TRBD1 or TRBD2 (5 bases each). CDR3 length equals 14 residues. V lost 3 bases and J lost 7, with 12 bases in between. The CDR3 region has the DNA TGTGCCAGCAGTTTCCGCAGGGCGGGCGGGGAGCTGTTTTTT. It specifies CASSFRRAGGELFF.

The genes are TRBV2 and TRBJ2-5; D not certain. With 7 bases removed from V and 4 bases from J, the gap between germline ends came to 13 bases. CDR3 length equals 13 residues. From germline, CDR1 is SNHLY and CDR2 FYNNEI. DNA of the CDR3: TGTGCCAGCAAGGGTTGGGAACGAGAGACCCAGTACTTC. Its translation: CASKGWERETQYF.

The chain has TRBV28 and TRBJ2-2; maybe TRBD2 (6 bases). In germline, CDR1 is MDHEN, CDR2 SYDVKM. CDR3 length: 15 amino acids. Trimming stripped 10 bases from V and 6 bases from J, with 21 bases between. CDR3 sequence (DNA): TGTGCCATGGGCCCGGGACTCCTCATCGCCGGGGAGCTGTTTTTT. This sequence encodes CAMGPGLLIAGELFF.

The genes are TRBV4-1 and TRBJ2-5; 9 nucleotides line up with TRBD1. The CDR3 length is 15 residues. V was clipped by 6 bases and J by 5 bases; unmatched bases: 10. Germline CDR1 reads MGHRA; CDR2 reads YSYEKL. Here the CDR3 DNA reads TGCGCCAGCAGATACATACAGGGGGCAGGGGAGACCCAGTACTTC. It specifies CASRYIQGAGETQYF.

The V gene is TRBV20-1, the J gene TRBJ2-3; 9 nucleotides line up with TRBD2. The CDR3 has 13 residues. V lost 5 bases, J lost 7 bases, and 7 bases stayed unmatched. Germline CDR1 and CDR2: DFQATT and SNEGSKA (reference sequence). CDR3 protein: CSASSGDEYTQYF. For the CDR3, the DNA is TGCAGTGCTTCTAGCGGGGACGAGTATACGCAGTATTTT.

The chain links TRBV28 to TRBJ1-1; a possible D gene is TRBD1 (5 bases). With 11 bases removed from V and 0 bases from J, the gap between germline ends came to 19 bases. There are 15 residues in the CDR3. The V gene's germline CDR1 is MDHEN and CDR2 SYDVKM. CDR3 nucleotide sequence: TGTGCCGGCCGGTCAGACAGATTGATGAACACTGAAGCTTTCTTT. Protein product: CAGRSDRLMNTEAFF.

This sequence joins TRBV7-9 and TRBJ1-1, with D uncertain. Germline values: CDR1 SEHNR, CDR2 FQNEAQ (reference sequence). Trimming took off 5 bases at V and 8 bases at J, with 6 bases between the two ends. This CDR3 comprises 10 residues. Here the CDR3 DNA reads TGTGCCAGCAGCCTATTCGAAGCTTTCTTT. The encoded protein is CASSLFEAFF.

This clonotype was picked up a small number of times. The rearrangement joins TRBV3-1 to TRBJ2-5; tentative D call: TRBD2 (6 bases). The CDR3 is made up of 12 amino acids. The V gene lost 1 base and the J gene lost 8 bases, with 8 bases spanning the gap. Germline V gives CDR1 LGHDT, CDR2 YNNKEL (reference sequence). This CDR3 reads CASSQVAGTQYF. Here the CDR3 DNA reads TGTGCCAGCAGCCAAGTGGCGGGAACCCAGTACTTC.

There are a few counts of this clonotype. The chain has TRBV6-1 and TRBJ1-1; no clear D. This CDR3 contains 14 residues. Per the germline V gene, CDR1 is MNHNS and CDR2 is SASEGT. The V end lost 3 bases, the J end lost 3 bases, and 11 bases lay between the germline ends. The CDR3 sequence is CASSDRILYTEAFF. The CDR3 DNA reads TGTGCCAGCAGTGATCGAATACTCTACACTGAAGCTTTCTTT.

The chain combines TRBV6-2 or TRBV6-3 with TRBJ2-4; tentative D call: TRBD1 (6 bases). This CDR3 spans 16 amino acids. The germline gives CDR1 MNHEY, CDR2 SVGEGT. Trimming removed 2 bases from V and 0 bases from J, with 11 bases in between. Here the CDR3 DNA reads TGTGCCAGCAGTTACGGTTCACAGGGAGCCAAAAACATTCAGTACTTC. Encoded protein: CASSYGSQGAKNIQYF.